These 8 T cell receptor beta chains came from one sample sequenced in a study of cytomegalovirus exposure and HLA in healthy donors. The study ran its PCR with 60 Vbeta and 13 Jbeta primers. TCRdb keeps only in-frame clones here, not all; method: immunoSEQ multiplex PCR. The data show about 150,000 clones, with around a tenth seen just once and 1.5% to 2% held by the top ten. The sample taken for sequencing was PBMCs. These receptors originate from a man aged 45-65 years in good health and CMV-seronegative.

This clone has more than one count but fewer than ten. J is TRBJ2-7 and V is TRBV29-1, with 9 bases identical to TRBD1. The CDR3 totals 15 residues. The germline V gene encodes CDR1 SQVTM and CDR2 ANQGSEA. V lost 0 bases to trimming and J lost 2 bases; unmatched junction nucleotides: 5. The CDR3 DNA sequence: TGCAGCGTTGAAGAGACCGGGACAGGGACCTACGAGCAGTACTTC. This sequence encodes CSVEETGTGTYEQYF.

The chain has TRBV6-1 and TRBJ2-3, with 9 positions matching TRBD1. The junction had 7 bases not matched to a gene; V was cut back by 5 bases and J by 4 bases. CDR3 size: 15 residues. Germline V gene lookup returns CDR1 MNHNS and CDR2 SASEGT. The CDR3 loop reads CASSPRDRDADTQYF. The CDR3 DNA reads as TGTGCCAGCAGTCCCCGGGACAGGGACGCAGATACGCAGTATTTT.

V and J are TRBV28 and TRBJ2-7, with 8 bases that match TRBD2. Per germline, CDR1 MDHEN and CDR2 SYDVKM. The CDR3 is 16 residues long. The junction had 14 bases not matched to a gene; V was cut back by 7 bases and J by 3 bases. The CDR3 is CASTVGPVAGGYEQYF. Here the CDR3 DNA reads TGTGCCAGCACCGTGGGGCCGGTGGCGGGAGGCTACGAGCAGTACTTC. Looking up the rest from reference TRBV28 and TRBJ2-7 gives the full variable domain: DVKVTQSSRYLVKRTGEKVFLECVQDMDHENMFWYRQDPGLGLRLIYFSYDVKMKEKGDIPEGYSVSREKKERFSLILESASTNQTSMYLCASTVGPVAGGYEQYFGPGTRLTVT.

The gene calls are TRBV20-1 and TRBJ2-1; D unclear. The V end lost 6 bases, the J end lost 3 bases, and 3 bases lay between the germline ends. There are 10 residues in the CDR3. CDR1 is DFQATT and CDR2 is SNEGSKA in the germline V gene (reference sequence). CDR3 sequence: CSASYNEQFF. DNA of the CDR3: TGCAGTGCCAGCTACAATGAGCAGTTCTTC.

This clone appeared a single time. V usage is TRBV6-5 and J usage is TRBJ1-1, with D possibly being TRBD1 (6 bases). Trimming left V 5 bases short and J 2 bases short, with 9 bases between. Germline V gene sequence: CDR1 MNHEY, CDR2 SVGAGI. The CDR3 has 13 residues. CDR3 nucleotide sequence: TGTGCCAGCAGTAAGGACAGTAACACTGAAGCTTTCTTT. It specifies CASSKDSNTEAFF.

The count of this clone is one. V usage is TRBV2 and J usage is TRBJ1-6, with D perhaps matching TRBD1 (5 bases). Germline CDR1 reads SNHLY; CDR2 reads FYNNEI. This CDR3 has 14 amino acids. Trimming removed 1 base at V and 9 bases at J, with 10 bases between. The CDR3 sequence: CASSEGRAPSPLHF. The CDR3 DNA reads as TGTGCCAGCAGTGAAGGCAGGGCGCCTTCACCCCTCCACTTT.

CDR3 nucleotides: TGCGCCAGCGGTGCTACGACCGGGGGCGAGCAGTACTTC. It yields the protein CASGATTGGEQYF. The chain carries TRBV10-2 and TRBJ2-7; D may be TRBD2 (6 bases). The CDR3 covers 13 residues. V lost 8 bases and J 6 bases, leaving 17 bases between the germline ends. Germline V lookup: CDR1 WSHSY, CDR2 SAAADI.

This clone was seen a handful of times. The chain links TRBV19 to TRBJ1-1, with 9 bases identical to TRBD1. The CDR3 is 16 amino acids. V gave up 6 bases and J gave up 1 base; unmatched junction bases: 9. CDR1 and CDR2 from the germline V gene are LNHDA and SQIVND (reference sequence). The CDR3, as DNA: TGTGCCAGTAGAACCCCGGGACAGGGTCGGAACACTGAAGCTTTCTTT. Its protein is CASRTPGQGRNTEAFF.